This entry lists 2 T cell receptor beta chains sequenced from one sample in a study of identical twins. TCRdb itself ran the 5' RACE reads through MiXCR, one entry per CDR3 protein. The sample includes under 450,000 distinct CDR3 sequences, approximately 17% of them seen just once. Sequences were obtained from naive T cells sorted from blood. The source of these receptors is a man between 45 and 60 years old in good health.

This clonotype was detected only a few times. The chain is built from TRBV12-3 or TRBV12-4 and TRBJ2-5, with D perhaps TRBD1 or TRBD2 (6 bases each). With 2 bases removed from V and 5 bases from J, the gap between germline ends came to 12 bases. The CDR3 is 14 amino acids. CDR3 amino acids: CASSLRGAGETQYF. The DNA for the CDR3 is TGTGCCAGCAGTTTAAGGGGGGCGGGGGAGACCCAGTACTTC.

This clonotype occurred a few times. The rearrangement uses TRBV12-3 or TRBV12-4 and TRBJ2-2; 10 bases agree with TRBD1. V shed 8 bases, J shed 5 bases, and the junction held 8 bases outside the gene matches. The CDR3 is 15 amino acids. CDR3: CASDSTGGQTGELFF. The CDR3 DNA is TGTGCCAGCGACTCGACAGGGGGCCAAACCGGGGAGCTGTTTTTT.